Below, 23 T cell receptor beta chains from the same sample are listed, as sequenced in a study of cytomegalovirus exposure and HLA in healthy donors. Amplification used 60 Vbeta primers and 13 Jbeta primers. Assay used: immunoSEQ multiplex PCR; TCRdb lists only in-frame clones, some missing. The sample gives 99,000 or so clones, more than 75% of which show up once; roughly 4.9% is in the top ten. The sequenced sample consisted of PBMCs. These receptor sequences come from a woman aged 18-29 years in good health and CMV-seropositive.

V usage is TRBV4-1 and J usage is TRBJ2-7; 8 bases match TRBD2. V shed 5 bases and J 5 bases; nucleotides not matched to a gene: 11. CDR3 length: 15 residues. CDR1 is MGHRA and CDR2 is YSYEKL in the germline V gene. The DNA for the CDR3 is TGCGCCAGCAGCTACTCCTCGCGGGAGGTCGACGAGCAGTACTTC. Translating it yields CASSYSSREVDEQYF.

This clone came up a few times. The V call is TRBV5-5, the J call TRBJ1-5, with TRBD1 matching over 7 bases. CDR1 SGHKS and CDR2 YYEKEE come from the germline V gene (reference sequence). This CDR3 has 15 amino acids. J lost 4 bases, V lost 3 bases, and 7 bases had no gene match. This CDR3 is CASSSETGLNQPQHF. For the CDR3, the DNA is TGTGCCAGCAGCTCGGAGACAGGGCTTAATCAGCCCCAGCATTTT.

The chain is built from TRBV6-5 and TRBJ1-1, with D unresolved. The CDR3 sequence is 13 residues long. Trimming pared 5 bases from V and 1 base from J, leaving 8 bases between. The germline gives CDR1 MNHEY, CDR2 SVGAGI. The CDR3 DNA reads as TGTGCCAGCAGTCCCGGGGAGAACACTGAAGCTTTCTTT. Translation: CASSPGENTEAFF.

The chain employs TRBV10-2 and TRBJ1-4; D unclear. CDR3 length: 14 amino acids. The germline V and J ends were trimmed by 3 bases and 8 bases, with 13 bases remaining between them. Germline CDR1 and CDR2: WSHSY and SAAADI. CDR3 in amino acids: CASSEVSDYEKLFF. CDR3 in DNA: TGCGCCAGCAGTGAAGTTAGCGATTACGAAAAACTGTTTTTT.

This chain joins TRBV6-6 and TRBJ2-5, with 9 nucleotides matching TRBD2. Looked up from germline, CDR1 is MNHNY and CDR2 is SVGAGI (reference sequence). Trimming took 0 bases from V and 2 from J; bases not matched to a gene: 4. The CDR3 runs 16 residues. The CDR3 is CASSYSRREGQETQYF. CDR3 nucleotide sequence: TGTGCCAGCAGTTACTCGCGGCGGGAGGGGCAAGAGACCCAGTACTTC.

In its sample, this clone was seen many times. This sequence joins TRBV15 and TRBJ2-1, with TRBD2 as a possible D gene (5 bases). Germline lookup yields CDR1 LNHNV and CDR2 YYDKDF (reference sequence). The V and J ends lost 0 bases and 9 bases respectively, with 15 bases between them. This CDR3 is 15 amino acids long. The CDR3 protein is CATSRDLEASSEQFF. CDR3 in DNA: TGTGCCACCAGCAGAGATCTCGAGGCTAGCAGTGAGCAGTTCTTC.

V and J are TRBV30 and TRBJ2-1; 11 nucleotides align to TRBD2. J gave up 0 bases and V 7 bases, and 5 bases lay outside the gene matches. Looked up from germline, CDR1 is GTSNPN and CDR2 is SVGIG (reference sequence). CDR3 length equals 15 residues. Written as DNA, the CDR3 is TGTGCCTTTAGCGGGAGGGCCCTCTCCTACAATGAGCAGTTCTTC. Translation: CAFSGRALSYNEQFF.

CDR3 residues: CASSFPGTSGTDTQYF. The CDR3 nucleotides read TGTGCCAGCAGCTTTCCCGGGACTAGCGGCACAGATACGCAGTATTTT. V and J are TRBV11-3 and TRBJ2-3; TRBD2 agrees at 10 bases. The ends lost 3 bases at V and 1 base at J; junction bases unmatched: 4. Germline V gene lookup returns CDR1 SGHNT and CDR2 YENEEA. This CDR3 has 16 residues.

The rearrangement links TRBV2 to TRBJ2-5, with a tentative D call TRBD2 (5 bases). Germline V CDR1 and CDR2: SNHLY, FYNNEI. CDR3 length: 13 residues. Trimming shortened V by 7 bases and J by 5 bases, and 14 bases separated the two germline ends. The CDR3 DNA reads TGTGCCAGCACAAGCCGGGGATGGGAGACCCAGTACTTC. As protein: CASTSRGWETQYF. Variable domain in full (rest from reference TRBV2 and TRBJ2-5): EPEVTQTPSHQVTQMGQEVILRCVPISNHLYFYWYRQILGQKVEFLVSFYNNEISEKSEIFDDQFSVERPDGSNFTLKIRSTKLEDSAMYFCASTSRGWETQYFGPGTRLLVL.

This clone appeared a few times. The gene calls are TRBV30 and TRBJ2-3; TRBD2 matches 11 bases. There are 14 residues in the CDR3. Germline CDR1 reads GTSNPN; CDR2 reads SVGIG (reference sequence). Unmatched junction bases numbered 2, after V lost 1 base and J lost 5 bases. As DNA, the CDR3 is TGTGCCTGGAGTGAACTAGCGGGAGTAGATACGCAGTATTTT. Protein sequence: CAWSELAGVDTQYF.

The genes are TRBV13 and TRBJ2-2; 9 bases agree with TRBD1. The V gene's germline CDR1 is PRHDT and CDR2 FYEKMQ (reference sequence). This CDR3 comprises 16 residues. Trimming took 4 bases from V and 6 from J; bases not matched to a gene: 9. For the CDR3, the DNA is TGTGCCAGCAGCTCAATCCGGGACAGGGCCCCCGGGGAGCTGTTTTTT. It is translated as CASSSIRDRAPGELFF.

The chain is built from TRBV6-6 and TRBJ1-1; D gene ambiguous. Germline assignment: CDR1 MNHNY and CDR2 SVGAGI (reference sequence). Deletions cut 6 bases from V and 5 bases from J, with 13 bases between. This CDR3 has 13 residues. The CDR3 bases are TGTGCCAGCAGCCGTGTCGCGGGGACTGAAGCTTTCTTT. Translated: CASSRVAGTEAFF.

The chain links TRBV28 to TRBJ2-7, with 7 bases that match TRBD1. The CDR3 sequence is 11 residues long. From germline, CDR1 is MDHEN and CDR2 SYDVKM. Trimming took 9 bases from V and 8 from J; bases not matched to a gene: 7. The CDR3, as DNA: TGTGCCAGAAAAACAGGGGTTAAGCAGTACTTC. Residues: CARKTGVKQYF.

This clone was recorded once. This chain connects TRBV9 to TRBJ2-5, with D perhaps TRBD2 (6 bases). V lost 0 bases to trimming and J lost 4 bases, with 10 bases between them. Per the germline V gene, CDR1 is SGDLS and CDR2 is YYNGEE. This CDR3 is 14 amino acids long. Written as DNA, the CDR3 is TGTGCCAGCAGCGTAGCCGGGAGTGGAGAGACCCAGTACTTC. This encodes CASSVAGSGETQYF. Full variable domain (missing parts from reference TRBV9 and TRBJ2-5): DSGVTQTPKHLITATGQRVTLRCSPRSGDLSVYWYQQSLDQGLQFLIQYYNGEERAKGNILERFSAQQFPDLHSELNLSSLELGDSALYFCASSVAGSGETQYFGPGTRLLVL.

The genes are TRBV29-1 and TRBJ2-1; D uncertain. Deletions cut 7 bases from V and 0 bases from J, with 13 bases between. Germline V gives CDR1 SQVTM, CDR2 ANQGSEA. This CDR3 has 14 amino acids. CDR3 in amino acids: CSARTALSYNEQFF. DNA for the CDR3: TGCAGCGCTAGAACCGCCCTCTCCTACAATGAGCAGTTCTTC.

J is TRBJ2-1 and V is TRBV6-4; 7 bases are shared with TRBD2. CDR3 length: 15 residues. Looked up from germline, CDR1 is MRHNA and CDR2 is SNTAGT. J lost 8 bases, V lost 6 bases, and 13 bases had no gene match. The CDR3 bases are TGTGCCAGCAGCCATTCTAGCGGAAGTATTGATGAGCAGTTCTTC. Translated: CASSHSSGSIDEQFF.

The rearrangement uses TRBV7-2 and TRBJ1-1, with TRBD1 matching over 7 bases. J was trimmed by 10 bases and V by 0 bases; bases with no gene match: 11. In germline, CDR1 is SGHTA, CDR2 FQGNSA. This CDR3 has 15 residues. In nucleotides, the CDR3 is TGTGCCAGCAGCTTAGCGGGTTCAGGGGGGAGAGGAGCTTTCTTT. Translating gives CASSLAGSGGRGAFF.

The CDR3 nucleotides read TGTGCCACCATTGGGACAACGAAATACAATGAGCAGTTCTTC. It codes for CATIGTTKYNEQFF. The rearrangement uses TRBV15 and TRBJ2-1; possibly TRBD1 for D (6 bases). CDR3 length: 14 residues. Looked up from germline, CDR1 is LNHNV and CDR2 is YYDKDF (reference sequence). V was cut by 7 bases and J by 4 bases, with 14 bases left in between.

This clone was found a few times. The V call is TRBV23-1, the J call TRBJ2-7; TRBD2 aligns across 14 bases. TRBV23-1 is an ORF; its function is uncertain. The CDR3 has 19 residues. The V and J ends lost 3 bases and 2 bases, in that order; junction bases with no gene match: 12. CDR3 sequence reads: CASSHPPGLAGAGTYEQYF. In DNA form, the CDR3 reads TGCGCCAGCAGTCACCCTCCGGGACTAGCGGGAGCAGGGACCTACGAGCAGTACTTC.

The chain uses TRBV28 and TRBJ1-1; D perhaps matches TRBD1 (6 bases). This CDR3 has 10 residues. CDR1 is MDHEN and CDR2 is SYDVKM in the germline V gene. Trimming left V 6 bases short and J 7 bases short, with 6 bases between. The CDR3 DNA reads as TGTGCCAGCAGGGACAGTGAAGCTTTCTTT. Encoded protein: CASRDSEAFF.

The genes are TRBV13 and TRBJ1-2; 8 bases align to TRBD1. The CDR3 spans 17 residues. Germline loops: CDR1 PRHDT, CDR2 FYEKMQ (reference sequence). V lost 0 bases, J lost 0 bases, and 6 bases stayed unmatched. The chain's CDR3 is CASSLGAGGGSNYGYTF. In DNA form, the CDR3 reads TGTGCCAGCAGCTTAGGGGCAGGGGGCGGCTCTAACTATGGCTACACCTTC.

The chain employs TRBV7-2 and TRBJ2-7; 11 bases align to TRBD2. V lost 9 bases, J lost 6 bases, and 10 bases stayed unmatched. CDR1 SGHTA and CDR2 FQGNSA come from the germline V gene. The CDR3 contains 14 residues. CDR3 sequence (DNA): TGTGCCAGTAATAGCGGGAGGGCCAGCGGCGAGCAGTACTTC. Protein: CASNSGRASGEQYF.

The chain joins TRBV6-1 to TRBJ1-2, with 8 bases aligning to TRBD1. This CDR3 region has 15 residues. The junction had 8 bases not matched to a gene; V was cut back by 4 bases and J by 4 bases. The germline V gene encodes CDR1 MNHNS and CDR2 SASEGT. The CDR3 here is CASSVQGDLGYGYTF. The CDR3 DNA follows: TGTGCCAGCAGTGTACAGGGGGACCTCGGCTATGGCTACACCTTC.